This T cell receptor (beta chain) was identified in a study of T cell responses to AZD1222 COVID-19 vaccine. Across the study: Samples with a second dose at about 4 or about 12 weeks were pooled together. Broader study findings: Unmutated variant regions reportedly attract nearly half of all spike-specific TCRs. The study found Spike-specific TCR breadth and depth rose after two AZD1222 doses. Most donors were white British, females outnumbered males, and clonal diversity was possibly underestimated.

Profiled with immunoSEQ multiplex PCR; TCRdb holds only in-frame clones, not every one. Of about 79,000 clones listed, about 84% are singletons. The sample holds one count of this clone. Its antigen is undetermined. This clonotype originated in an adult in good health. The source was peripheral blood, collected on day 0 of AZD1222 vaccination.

CDR3 in amino acids: CASSTTGGDEQYF. The CDR3 DNA follows: TGTGCCAGTAGTACCACAGGGGGCGACGAGCAGTACTTC. V usage is TRBV19 and J usage is TRBJ2-7; 9 nucleotides agree with TRBD1. This CDR3 is 13 amino acids long. With V trimmed by 4 bases and J by 5 bases, 3 bases remained unmatched. CDR1 is LNHDA and CDR2 is SQIVND in the germline V gene (reference sequence).